Each of the 2 T cell receptor beta chains below was sequenced from the same sample in a study of tumor-infiltrating lymphocytes in primary liver carcinoma. The input was around 0.5 ug total RNA; TCR beta cDNA was made from it with a constant-region primer. It was through three nested multiplex PCR rounds of slightly modified ARM-PCR that TCR beta libraries arose. Rounds one and two of PCR, each of around 9 cycles, were primed with TRBV1-TRBV30 forward primers and a C-beta reverse primer. Using its own MiXCR run on the multiplex PCR reads, TCRdb lists one record per CDR3 protein. Among approximately 73,000 distinct CDR3 sequences listed, over 60% were seen once. The 20-30 mg bulk tissue piece was not sorted before simultaneous RNA and DNA extraction. Source material: liver tumor tissue from sampling region 4. The subset was: tumor region T4, right-lateral pole. These receptors were collected from a man aged 35-49 years with primary liver carcinoma and hepatitis B virus infection.

At least ten counts were recorded for this clonotype. The chain couples TRBV10-3 to TRBJ2-3, with a tentative D call TRBD1 (6 bases). Trimming took off 5 bases at V and 1 base at J, with 13 bases between the two ends. This CDR3 comprises 15 residues. CDR1 and CDR2 (germline): ENHRY, SYGVKD. The DNA for the CDR3 is TGTGCCATCAGTAAGGACAGCCCTGGCACAGATACGCAGTATTTT. Protein: CAISKDSPGTDTQYF.

The chain joins TRBV11-2 to TRBJ2-2, with D unclear. This CDR3 comprises 15 residues. Per germline, CDR1 SGHAT and CDR2 FQNNGV. Between the trimmed V and J ends, which lost 6 bases and 8 bases, there was a span of 19 bases. This CDR3 reads CASRSRQSNGGELFF. Written as DNA, the CDR3 is TGTGCCAGCAGAAGCCGCCAGTCGAATGGTGGGGAGCTGTTTTTT.